These T cell receptor beta chains were read from a single sample in a study of CD8 T cells in ankylosing spondylitis. TCRdb called the 5' RACE reads again in MiXCR, with one record for every CDR3 protein. The sample holds about 800,000 distinct CDR3 sequences, approximately 10% seen once. The sequencing input was blood, either unsorted or a sorted T cell fraction (not recorded which). These receptors were obtained from a male donor with ankylosing spondylitis. CDR3s include the opening cysteine and the closing phenylalanine or tryptophan. Each record gives: D gene, clone size, V gene, J gene, CDR3 protein, CDR3 DNA. The D gene is left open where the match is weak. Clone size, where shown, is once, few, many, or a class for clones that have expanded.

-,-,TRBV6-2/TRBV6-3,TRBJ1-5,CASGGQQPQHF,TGTGCCAGCGGGGGGCAACAGCCCCAGCATTTT
-,many,TRBV18,TRBJ2-5,CASSQSGHSQETQYF,TGTGCCAGCTCACAATCGGGACACTCACAAGAGACCCAGTACTTC
-,few,TRBV20-1,TRBJ1-5,CSARTGSREPQHF,TGCAGTGCCCGTACAGGGTCCAGGGAGCCCCAGCATTTT
-,few,TRBV28,TRBJ1-1,CASRPDRLLPRNTEAFF,TGTGCCAGCAGACCTGACAGACTGCTCCCACGGAACACTGAAGCTTTCTTT
-,few,TRBV7-8,TRBJ2-1,CASSPFPRGTYNEQFF,TGTGCCAGCAGCCCCTTCCCCCGGGGCACTTACAATGAGCAGTTCTTC
-,many,TRBV10-3,TRBJ1-2,CAISEQNSYGYTF,TGTGCCATCAGTGAACAGAACAGCTATGGCTACACCTTC
-,-,TRBV16,TRBJ1-1,CASTWISRDTEAFF,TGTGCCAGCACCTGGATCTCTCGGGACACTGAAGCTTTCTTT
TRBD1,-,TRBV7-6,TRBJ2-4,CASSLVDRGGNIQYF,TGTGCCAGCAGCTTAGTAGACAGGGGAGGAAACATTCAGTACTTC
-,many,TRBV7-2,TRBJ2-1,CACGQPGGAYNEQFF,TGTGCCTGCGGACAGCCTGGAGGGGCCTACAATGAGCAGTTCTTC
TRBD1,-,TRBV2,TRBJ1-1,CASGGDRVHSTEAFF,TGTGCCAGCGGGGGGGACAGGGTACATTCCACTGAAGCTTTCTTT
-,-,TRBV29-1,TRBJ2-3,CSVDDGTDTQYF,TGCAGCGTTGATGACGGCACAGATACGCAGTATTTT
-,few,TRBV10-3,TRBJ1-3,CAINTASSGSTIYF,TGTGCCATCAATACAGCTAGCTCTGGAAGCACCATATATTTT
-,-,TRBV20-1,TRBJ2-1,CSAPARGAYNEQFF,TGCAGTGCTCCCGCCCGGGGAGCCTACAATGAGCAGTTCTTC
-,many,TRBV20-1,TRBJ1-2,CSAREFTTNYGYTF,TGCAGTGCTAGGGAGTTTACGACTAACTATGGCTACACCTTC
-,-,TRBV6-5,TRBJ1-4,CASSSWGLEEKLFF,TGTGCCAGCAGTTCGTGGGGGCTCGAGGAAAAACTGTTTTTT
-,many,TRBV12-3/TRBV12-4,TRBJ1-5,CASSRGYSNQPQHF,TGTGCCAGCAGCCGCGGCTATAGCAATCAGCCCCAGCATTTT